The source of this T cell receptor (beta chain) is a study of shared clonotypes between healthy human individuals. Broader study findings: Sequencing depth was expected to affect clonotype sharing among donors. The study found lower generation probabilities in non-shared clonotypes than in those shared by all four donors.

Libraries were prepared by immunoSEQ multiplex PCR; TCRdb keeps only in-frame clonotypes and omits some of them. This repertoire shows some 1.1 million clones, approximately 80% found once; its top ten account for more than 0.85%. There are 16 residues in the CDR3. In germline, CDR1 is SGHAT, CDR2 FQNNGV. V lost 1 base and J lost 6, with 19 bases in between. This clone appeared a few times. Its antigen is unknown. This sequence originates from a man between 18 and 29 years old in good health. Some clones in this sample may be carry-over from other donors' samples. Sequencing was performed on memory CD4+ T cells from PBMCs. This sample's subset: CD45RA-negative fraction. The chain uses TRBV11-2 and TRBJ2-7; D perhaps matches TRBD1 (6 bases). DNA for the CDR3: TGTGCCAGCAGCTTAGGAGGCAGGGGAGCCAACTCCGAGCAGTACTTC. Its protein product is CASSLGGRGANSEQYF.